The sample holds a few counts of the clone carrying this T cell receptor (beta chain). What it recognizes is unknown. Expressed TCRB transcripts were sequenced because the isolated RNA had all been reverse transcribed beforehand. This table comes from immunoSEQ multiplex PCR, and its TCRdb copy is limited to in-frame clones, with some not included. The profile shows about 140,000 clones, under 11% of them singletons. Trimming cost V 7 bases and J 7 bases; bases outside gene matches: 6. Germline assignment: CDR1 MNHNY and CDR2 SVGAGI (reference sequence). The CDR3 has 13 amino acids. Based on CD45RO/CCR7/CD25/CD127/CD95/CD27, CD4+ regulatory, stem cell-like memory, naive and central memory cells were sorted. This sample was taken from a study of beta chain features in type 1 diabetes. Overall study findings and caveats: PCR may have favored shorter templates equally in patients and controls. Type 1 diabetes patients showed fewer insertions and more deletions at VDJ junctions.

This chain links TRBV6-6 with TRBJ2-1; 8 bases align to TRBD2. This TCR was recovered from a man younger than 35 in good health. Sequencing input: naive CD4+ T cells from blood. This CDR3 reads CASITPGGNEQFF. In DNA, the CDR3 is TGTGCCAGCATTACCCCGGGAGGGAATGAGCAGTTCTTC.